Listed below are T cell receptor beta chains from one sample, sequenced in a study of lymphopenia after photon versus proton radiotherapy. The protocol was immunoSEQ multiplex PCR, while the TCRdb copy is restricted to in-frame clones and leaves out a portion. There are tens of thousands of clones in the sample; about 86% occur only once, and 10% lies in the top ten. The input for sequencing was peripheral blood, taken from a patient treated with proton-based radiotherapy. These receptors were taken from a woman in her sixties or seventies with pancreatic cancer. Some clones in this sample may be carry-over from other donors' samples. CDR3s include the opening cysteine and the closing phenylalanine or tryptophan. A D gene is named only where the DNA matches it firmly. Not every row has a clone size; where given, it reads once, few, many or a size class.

cdr3_aa: CASRTGGKTQYF
cdr3_nt: TGTGCCAGCAGAACAGGGGGGAAGACCCAGTACTTC
v_call: TRBV6-6
j_call: TRBJ2-5
cdr3_length: 12
d_call: TRBD1
clone_size: .

cdr3_aa: CASSPNLASGDHTGELFF
cdr3_nt: TGTGCCAGCAGTCCCAACCTTGCTAGCGGGGACCACACCGGGGAGCTGTTTTTT
v_call: TRBV28
j_call: TRBJ2-2
cdr3_length: 18
d_call: TRBD2
clone_size: .

cdr3_aa: CASRRQGGFYEQYF
cdr3_nt: TGTGCCAGCAGGCGCCAGGGAGGGTTCTACGAGCAGTACTTC
v_call: TRBV7-2
j_call: TRBJ2-7
cdr3_length: 14
d_call: TRBD2
clone_size: .

cdr3_aa: CASSSTGTNTGELFF
cdr3_nt: TGTGCCAGCAGTTCGACAGGGACTAACACCGGGGAGCTGTTTTTT
v_call: TRBV28
j_call: TRBJ2-2
cdr3_length: 15
d_call: .
clone_size: once

cdr3_aa: CASSPEDGNYGYTF
cdr3_nt: TGTGCCAGCAGCCCTGAGGACGGGAACTATGGCTACACCTTC
v_call: TRBV4-2
j_call: TRBJ1-2
cdr3_length: 14
d_call: .
clone_size: .

cdr3_aa: CASTKDRPDYGYTF
cdr3_nt: TGTGCCAGCACAAAGGACAGGCCCGACTATGGCTACACCTTC
v_call: TRBV6-1
j_call: TRBJ1-2
cdr3_length: 14
d_call: TRBD1
clone_size: .

cdr3_aa: CALGGGGTNQPQHF
cdr3_nt: TGTGCCCTCGGGGGAGGCGGTACCAATCAGCCCCAGCATTTT
v_call: TRBV6-1
j_call: TRBJ1-5
cdr3_length: 14
d_call: .
clone_size: .

cdr3_aa: CASSHAPDKGNTGELFF
cdr3_nt: TGCGCCAGCAGCCATGCCCCCGATAAGGGGAACACCGGGGAGCTGTTTTTT
v_call: TRBV5-1
j_call: TRBJ2-2
cdr3_length: 17
d_call: .
clone_size: .

cdr3_aa: CASSWNRNTEAFF
cdr3_nt: TGCGCCAGCAGTTGGAACAGGAACACTGAAGCTTTCTTT
v_call: TRBV5-1
j_call: TRBJ1-1
cdr3_length: 13
d_call: .
clone_size: .

cdr3_aa: CASSFWSGLNTEAFF
cdr3_nt: TGTGCCAGCAGTTTTTGGTCAGGGCTGAACACTGAAGCTTTCTTT
v_call: TRBV28
j_call: TRBJ1-1
cdr3_length: 15
d_call: .
clone_size: .

cdr3_aa: CASSLLHTEAFF
cdr3_nt: TGTGCCAGCAGCTTACTACACACTGAAGCTTTCTTT
v_call: TRBV7-2
j_call: TRBJ1-1
cdr3_length: 12
d_call: .
clone_size: .

cdr3_aa: CATSRERGGWPQHF
cdr3_nt: TGTGCCACCAGCAGAGAGCGGGGGGGGTGGCCCCAGCATTTT
v_call: TRBV15
j_call: TRBJ1-5
cdr3_length: 14
d_call: .
clone_size: .

cdr3_aa: CASGQGTSGRHEQYF
cdr3_nt: TGTGCCAGCGGCCAAGGGACTAGCGGGAGACACGAGCAGTACTTC
v_call: TRBV7-3
j_call: TRBJ2-7
cdr3_length: 15
d_call: TRBD2
clone_size: .

cdr3_aa: CASSPQGYGANVLTF
cdr3_nt: TGTGCCAGCAGCCCCCAGGGGTATGGGGCCAACGTCCTGACTTTC
v_call: TRBV27
j_call: TRBJ2-6
cdr3_length: 15
d_call: .
clone_size: medium-sized

cdr3_aa: CASRGDRDGAYEQYF
cdr3_nt: TGTGCCAGCAGGGGAGACAGGGATGGGGCCTACGAGCAGTACTTC
v_call: TRBV2
j_call: TRBJ2-7
cdr3_length: 15
d_call: TRBD1
clone_size: .

cdr3_aa: CASREGSGNTIYF
cdr3_nt: TGCGCCAGCAGGGAGGGCTCTGGAAACACCATATATTTT
v_call: TRBV5-1
j_call: TRBJ1-3
cdr3_length: 13
d_call: .
clone_size: .

cdr3_aa: CASEGGINYGYTF
cdr3_nt: TGTGCCAGCGAAGGGGGGATAAACTATGGCTACACCTTC
v_call: TRBV9
j_call: TRBJ1-2
cdr3_length: 13
d_call: .
clone_size: .

cdr3_aa: CASSLPTSGIYEQYF
cdr3_nt: TGTGCCAGCAGCTTACCGACTAGCGGGATCTACGAGCAGTACTTC
v_call: TRBV7-9
j_call: TRBJ2-7
cdr3_length: 15
d_call: TRBD2
clone_size: .

cdr3_aa: CASSEPGLAEETQYF
cdr3_nt: TGCGCCAGCAGTGAGCCGGGACTAGCGGAAGAGACCCAGTACTTC
v_call: TRBV10-2
j_call: TRBJ2-5
cdr3_length: 15
d_call: TRBD2
clone_size: .

cdr3_aa: CSVGNPLPPYEQYF
cdr3_nt: TGCAGCGTTGGTAACCCCCTACCTCCCTACGAGCAGTACTTC
v_call: TRBV29-1
j_call: TRBJ2-7
cdr3_length: 14
d_call: .
clone_size: .

cdr3_aa: CATTPRRDF
cdr3_nt: TGTGCCACCACCCCGAGGAGAGACTTC
v_call: TRBV15
j_call: TRBJ2-7
cdr3_length: 9
d_call: .
clone_size: .

cdr3_aa: CASSLDSALGQPQHF
cdr3_nt: TGTGCCAGCAGCTTAGATAGTGCCCTTGGACAGCCCCAGCATTTT
v_call: TRBV7-9
j_call: TRBJ1-5
cdr3_length: 15
d_call: .
clone_size: .

cdr3_aa: CAWRGRGNTEAFF
cdr3_nt: TGTGCCTGGAGAGGCAGGGGAAACACTGAAGCTTTCTTT
v_call: TRBV30
j_call: TRBJ1-1
cdr3_length: 13
d_call: .
clone_size: once

cdr3_aa: CASSLDPGQANYGYTF
cdr3_nt: TGCGCCAGCAGCTTGGATCCTGGACAGGCTAACTATGGCTACACCTTC
v_call: TRBV5-1
j_call: TRBJ1-2
cdr3_length: 16
d_call: TRBD1
clone_size: .

cdr3_aa: CASSLANRDGRGYTF
cdr3_nt: TGTGCCAGCAGCTTGGCCAACAGGGACGGGAGAGGCTACACCTTC
v_call: TRBV5-4
j_call: TRBJ1-2
cdr3_length: 15
d_call: .
clone_size: once

cdr3_aa: CASSRLNSYGYTF
cdr3_nt: TGTGCCAGCAGCCGCCTTAACAGCTATGGCTACACCTTC
v_call: TRBV5-6
j_call: TRBJ1-2
cdr3_length: 13
d_call: .
clone_size: .

cdr3_aa: CSVHTGGASYEQYF
cdr3_nt: TGCAGCGTTCACACAGGGGGCGCGTCCTACGAGCAGTACTTC
v_call: TRBV29-1
j_call: TRBJ2-7
cdr3_length: 14
d_call: TRBD1
clone_size: .

cdr3_aa: CASSLKGDRRLVYEQYF
cdr3_nt: TGTGCCAGCAGTTTAAAGGGGGACAGGAGGCTAGTCTACGAGCAGTACTTC
v_call: TRBV27
j_call: TRBJ2-7
cdr3_length: 17
d_call: TRBD1
clone_size: .

cdr3_aa: CASSPRDRAHEQYF
cdr3_nt: TGTGCCAGCAGTCCTCGGGACAGGGCCCACGAGCAGTACTTC
v_call: TRBV27
j_call: TRBJ2-7
cdr3_length: 14
d_call: TRBD1
clone_size: .

cdr3_aa: CASRTLGVATNEKLFF
cdr3_nt: TGTGCCAGCAGAACCCTCGGGGTAGCAACTAATGAAAAACTGTTTTTT
v_call: TRBV2
j_call: TRBJ1-4
cdr3_length: 16
d_call: .
clone_size: .

cdr3_aa: CASSFTTGSNYGYTF
cdr3_nt: TGTGCCAGCAGCTTCACGACAGGGTCGAACTATGGCTACACCTTC
v_call: TRBV7-2
j_call: TRBJ1-2
cdr3_length: 15
d_call: TRBD1
clone_size: .

cdr3_aa: CASSSTTAPLHF
cdr3_nt: TGTGCCAGCAGTTCAACGACAGCACCCCTCCACTTT
v_call: TRBV28
j_call: TRBJ1-6
cdr3_length: 12
d_call: .
clone_size: .

cdr3_aa: CASSQVPSGNTGELFF
cdr3_nt: TGTGCCAGCAGCCAAGTTCCGTCAGGGAACACCGGGGAGCTGTTTTTT
v_call: TRBV14
j_call: TRBJ2-2
cdr3_length: 16
d_call: .
clone_size: once

cdr3_aa: CAVRISGANVLTF
cdr3_nt: TGTGCCGTAAGGATCTCTGGGGCCAACGTCCTGACTTTC
v_call: TRBV19
j_call: TRBJ2-6
cdr3_length: 13
d_call: .
clone_size: .

cdr3_aa: CASSLVTGSNTEAFF
cdr3_nt: TGTGCCAGCAGCTTAGTTACAGGGTCGAACACTGAAGCTTTCTTT
v_call: TRBV7-2
j_call: TRBJ1-1
cdr3_length: 15
d_call: .
clone_size: once

cdr3_aa: CASSSGQYNEQFF
cdr3_nt: TGTGCCAGCAGCTCGGGACAGTACAATGAGCAGTTCTTC
v_call: TRBV11-2
j_call: TRBJ2-1
cdr3_length: 13
d_call: TRBD1
clone_size: .